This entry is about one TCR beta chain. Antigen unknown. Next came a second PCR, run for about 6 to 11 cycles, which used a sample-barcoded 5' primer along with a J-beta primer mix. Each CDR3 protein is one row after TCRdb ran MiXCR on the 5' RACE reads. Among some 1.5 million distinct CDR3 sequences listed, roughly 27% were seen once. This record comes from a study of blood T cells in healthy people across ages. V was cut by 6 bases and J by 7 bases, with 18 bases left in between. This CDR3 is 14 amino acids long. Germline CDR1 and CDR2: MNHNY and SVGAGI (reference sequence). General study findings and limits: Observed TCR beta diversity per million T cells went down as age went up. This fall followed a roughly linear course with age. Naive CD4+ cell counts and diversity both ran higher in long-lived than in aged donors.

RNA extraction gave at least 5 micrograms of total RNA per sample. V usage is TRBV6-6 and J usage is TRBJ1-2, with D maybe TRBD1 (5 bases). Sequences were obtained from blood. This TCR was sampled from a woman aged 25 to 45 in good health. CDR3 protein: CASSHGTAEAGYTF. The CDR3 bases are TGTGCCAGCAGCCACGGGACGGCGGAGGCTGGCTACACCTTC.